Shown below are 11 T cell receptor beta chains from a single sample sequenced in a study of technical replicates of blood from a handful of donors (dated by TCRdb to between 2016 and 2019). The library came from the immunoSEQ multiplex PCR assay. Drawn from immuneACCESS, this table holds only the in-frame rearrangements with V and J called that TCRdb kept. Clones are partly lost; checked studies trace under half to an unresolved V gene and leave the rest unexplained. This sample has under 95,000 clones in its table, and about nine tenths of those were observed once. Around 0.34% of the sample comes from the top ten. The specimen was T cells isolated from PBMCs. Every receptor here comes from a human donor in good health. Some clones in this sample may be carry-over from other donors' samples.

This chain links TRBV7-8 with TRBJ2-3; D not certain. Germline values: CDR1 SGHVS, CDR2 FQNEAQ. The CDR3 has 12 amino acids. Trimming pared 5 bases from V and 4 bases from J, leaving 7 bases between. CDR3 in amino acids: CASSHLADTQYF. In DNA, the CDR3 is TGTGCCAGCAGCCACTTGGCAGATACGCAGTATTTT.

This clone occurred once. This chain uses TRBV6-5 with TRBJ2-7, with 7 positions matching TRBD2. The CDR3 is made up of 16 amino acids. With 0 bases clipped from V and 3 bases from J, the junction kept 8 bases outside the gene matches. Looked up from germline, CDR1 is MNHEY and CDR2 is SVGAGI. In nucleotides, the CDR3 is TGTGCCAGCAGTTACTCGAAGAGTCTAGCGGACTACGAGCAGTACTTC. It encodes CASSYSKSLADYEQYF.

The J gene is TRBJ2-1, the V gene TRBV7-9, with TRBD1 matching over 10 bases. The CDR3 length is 16 residues. The germline gives CDR1 SEHNR, CDR2 FQNEAQ (reference sequence). Trimming removed 5 bases from V and 4 bases from J; junction bases left unmatched: 8. This CDR3 is CASSPGGTGVYNEQFF. CDR3 DNA: TGTGCCAGCAGCCCTGGGGGGACAGGGGTATACAATGAGCAGTTCTTC. Full variable domain (outside the CDR3, taken from reference TRBV7-9 and TRBJ2-1): DTGVSQNPRHKITKRGQNVTFRCDPISEHNRLYWYRQTLGQGPEFLTYFQNEAQLEKSRLLSDRFSAERPKGSFSTLEIQRTEQGDSAMYLCASSPGGTGVYNEQFFGPGTRLTVL.

V and J are TRBV6-5 and TRBJ2-1, with TRBD2 identical over 8 bases. CDR3 length equals 16 residues. The junction had 15 bases not matched to a gene; V was cut back by 2 bases and J by 12 bases. Germline V gives CDR1 MNHEY, CDR2 SVGAGI. CDR3 DNA sequence: TGTGCCAGCAGTTACCAGCCGGGACTAGATCCCATAGGGCAGTTCTTC. Amino acids: CASSYQPGLDPIGQFF.

CDR3 loop: CASRGQANTGELFF. The CDR3 DNA reads TGTGCCAGCAGGGGACAGGCCAACACCGGGGAGCTGTTTTTT. This rearrangement joins TRBV9 to TRBJ2-2; 8 bases line up with TRBD1. CDR3 length: 14 amino acids. The germline gives CDR1 SGDLS, CDR2 YYNGEE. The trim removed 5 bases at V and 2 bases at J, leaving 2 bases unmatched.

The V call is TRBV21-1, the J call TRBJ2-1; the table assigns TRBD2, which was not confirmed against the DNA. TRBV21-1 is deemed a pseudogene. CDR3 size: 16 residues. DNA of the CDR3: TGTGCCAGCAGCAGTTACTCTAGCGGGAGGACCAATGAGCAGTTCTTC. This sequence encodes CASSSYSSGRTNEQFF.

This chain links TRBV7-2 with TRBJ2-5; D is ambiguous. The CDR3 runs 13 residues. Germline lookup yields CDR1 SGHTA and CDR2 FQGNSA. The V gene lost 5 bases and the J gene lost 4 bases, with 11 bases spanning the gap. The CDR3 DNA reads TGTGCCAGCAGCCTCCGGGTGGGAGAGACCCAGTACTTC. It codes for CASSLRVGETQYF.

This chain links TRBV4-1 with TRBJ2-7; D possibly corresponds to TRBD2 (5 bases). The CDR3 runs to 15 residues. CDR1 MGHRA and CDR2 YSYEKL come from the germline V gene. V lost 1 base, J lost 0 bases, and 10 bases lay in between. The CDR3 loop reads CASSQVVGSSYEQYF. The DNA of the CDR3 is TGCGCCAGCAGCCAAGTCGTAGGGAGCTCCTACGAGCAGTACTTC.

This clone was observed a handful of times. This chain connects TRBV30 to TRBJ1-1, with 7 bases identical to TRBD1. Germline V gene sequence: CDR1 GTSNPN, CDR2 SVGIG (reference sequence). V was clipped by 7 bases and J by 1 base; unmatched bases: 6. The CDR3 is 13 residues long. The CDR3 coding sequence is TGTGCCTCTATGGACAGGTGGAACACTGAAGCTTTCTTT. As protein: CASMDRWNTEAFF.

CDR3 nucleotide sequence: TGCGCCAGCAGCTTTGGACAGGGTACAACTGAAGCTTTCTTT. It is translated as CASSFGQGTTEAFF. The gene calls are TRBV5-1 and TRBJ1-1, with 8 bases identical to TRBD1. V gave up 2 bases and J gave up 5 bases; unmatched junction bases: 5. The CDR3 loop spans 14 amino acids. Germline assignment: CDR1 SGHRS and CDR2 YFSETQ.

This chain joins TRBV11-3 and TRBJ1-1; no clear D. The CDR3 has 15 residues. Germline V gives CDR1 SGHNT, CDR2 YENEEA. Trimming took 0 bases from V and 1 from J, leaving 9 bases between them. The CDR3 DNA follows: TGTGCCAGCAGCTTAGAGGGCAAAACGAACACTGAAGCTTTCTTT. It translates to CASSLEGKTNTEAFF.